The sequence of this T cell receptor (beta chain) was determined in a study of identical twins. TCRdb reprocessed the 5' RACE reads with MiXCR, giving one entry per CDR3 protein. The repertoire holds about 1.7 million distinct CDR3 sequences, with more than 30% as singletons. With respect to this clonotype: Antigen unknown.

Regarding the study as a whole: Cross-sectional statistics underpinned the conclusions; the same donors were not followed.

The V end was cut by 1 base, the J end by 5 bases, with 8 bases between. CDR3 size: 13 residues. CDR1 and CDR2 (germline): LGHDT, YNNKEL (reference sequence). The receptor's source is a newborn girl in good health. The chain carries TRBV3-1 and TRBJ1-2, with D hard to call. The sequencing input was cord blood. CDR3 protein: CASSQGDRYGYTF. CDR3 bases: TGTGCCAGCAGCCAAGGAGATAGATATGGCTACACCTTC. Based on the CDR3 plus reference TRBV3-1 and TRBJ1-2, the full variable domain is DTAVSQTPKYLVTQMGNDKSIKCEQNLGHDTMYWYKQDSKKFLKIMFSYNNKELIINETVPNRFSPKSPDKAHLNLHINSLELGDSAVYFCASSQGDRYGYTFGSGTRLTVV.